One sample yielded the 26 T cell receptor beta chains listed below, sequenced in a study. Each CDR3 protein is one row after TCRdb ran MiXCR on the RT-PCR reads. The data contain almost 700,000 distinct CDR3 sequences, over 12% of them singletons. Specimen: memory CD4+ T cells from blood. Every receptor here comes from a female donor in good health, serving as a healthy control.

This clonotype was recorded a few times. This rearrangement joins TRBV5-6 to TRBJ1-3; 10 positions match TRBD1. The CDR3 extends over 14 amino acids. Trimming removed 3 bases from V and 7 bases from J; junction bases left unmatched: 4. CDR1 SGHDT and CDR2 YYEEEE come from the germline V gene. The chain's CDR3 is CASSWTGGSNTIYF. The CDR3 nucleotides read TGTGCCAGCAGCTGGACAGGGGGTTCGAACACCATATATTTT.

This clonotype showed up just a few times. The chain recombines TRBV18 with TRBJ1-3; D is unresolved. Looked up from germline, CDR1 is KGHSH and CDR2 is LQKENI. Trimming took off 0 bases at V and 2 bases at J, with 8 bases between the two ends. The CDR3 length is 15 residues. The CDR3 nucleotides are TGTGCCAGCTCACCACCTGGGTTTCCTGGAAACACCATATATTTT. Amino acid sequence: CASSPPGFPGNTIYF.

This rearrangement joins TRBV18 to TRBJ2-6; D call uncertain. This CDR3 is built from 15 residues. V gave up 1 base and J gave up 1 base, with 5 bases separating them. The V gene's germline CDR1 is KGHSH and CDR2 LQKENI. CDR3 region: CASSPLFSGANVLTF. The CDR3 DNA reads TGTGCCAGCTCACCACTTTTTTCTGGGGCCAACGTCCTGACTTTC.

V is TRBV20-1 and J is TRBJ2-1, with 8 positions matching TRBD2. Germline CDR1 and CDR2: DFQATT and SNEGSKA (reference sequence). V trimming: 0 bases; J trimming: 4 bases; junction bases outside the gene matches: 5. The CDR3 covers 15 residues. The CDR3 DNA is TGCAGTGCTAGAGATTCAGGGACTAGGTACAATGAGCAGTTCTTC. Translating gives CSARDSGTRYNEQFF.

This clonotype was detected many times. At one of its ends the junction is not consistent with the germline gene, which may arise from a read error. The chain uses TRBV28 and TRBJ2-7; TRBD2 agrees at 7 bases. The CDR3 length is 14 residues. Germline V gives CDR1 MDHEN, CDR2 SYDVKM. CDR3 in amino acids: CASSSHDAPGLISF. For the CDR3, the DNA is TGTGCCAGCAGTTCACACGATGCCCCGGGACTAATTTCCTTC.

This clonotype was observed a handful of times. The chain links TRBV7-2 to TRBJ2-2, with 7 bases identical to TRBD1. The CDR3 has 14 residues. The junction had 4 bases not matched to a gene; V was cut back by 4 bases and J by 5 bases. Germline lookup yields CDR1 SGHTA and CDR2 FQGNSA. CDR3 DNA: TGTGCCAGCAGCTCGGGACAGTCAACCGGGGAGCTGTTTTTT. Protein product: CASSSGQSTGELFF.

This clonotype has ten or more counts. CDR3 residues: CSASGISDNQPQHF. CDR3 DNA sequence: TGCAGTGCTAGCGGTATATCGGACAATCAGCCCCAGCATTTT. The rearrangement uses TRBV20-1 and TRBJ1-5; D unclear. Looked up from germline, CDR1 is DFQATT and CDR2 is SNEGSKA (reference sequence). The germline V and J ends were trimmed by 3 bases and 3 bases, with 12 bases remaining between them. There are 14 residues in the CDR3.

V gene TRBV20-1 combines with J gene TRBJ1-1; D call uncertain. V was clipped by 0 bases and J by 8 bases, with 22 bases between them. Germline CDR1 DFQATT, CDR2 SNEGSKA (reference sequence). This CDR3 is 16 amino acids long. The CDR3 DNA reads TGCAGTGCTAGAGATCTTAGGGCGACCCTTGATTGGGAAGCTTTCTTT. It translates to CSARDLRATLDWEAFF.

This clonotype appeared many times. J is TRBJ1-6 and V is TRBV5-6; 12 bases are a match to TRBD1. This CDR3 contains 17 residues. J gave up 7 bases and V 7 bases, and 12 bases lay outside the gene matches. Per germline, CDR1 SGHDT and CDR2 YYEEEE. CDR3 sequence reads: CASDFSGTGGRNSPLHF. The DNA of the CDR3 is TGTGCCAGCGACTTCTCCGGGACAGGGGGCCGGAATTCACCCCTCCACTTT. The entire variable domain, with the rest obtained from reference TRBV5-6 and TRBJ1-6, is as follows: DAGVTQSPTHLIKTRGQQVTLRCSPKSGHDTVSWYQQALGQGPQFIFQYYEEEERQRGNFPDRFSGHQFPNYSSELNVNALLLGDSALYLCASDFSGTGGRNSPLHFGNGTRLTVT.

This chain links TRBV7-2 with TRBJ2-5; 8 bases map to TRBD2. V shed 3 bases, J shed 2 bases, and the junction held 8 bases outside the gene matches. CDR3 length equals 16 residues. Per germline, CDR1 SGHTA and CDR2 FQGNSA. CDR3 sequence: CASSFTWAGGQETQYF. The CDR3 region has the DNA TGTGCCAGCAGCTTTACGTGGGCGGGGGGACAAGAGACCCAGTACTTC.

This clonotype was counted a few times. This chain links TRBV6-2 or TRBV6-3 with TRBJ2-7; 10 nucleotides line up with TRBD1. Germline V CDR1 and CDR2: MNHEY, SVGEGT. The V gene end was trimmed by 6 bases and the J gene end by 1 base; junction bases not matched to a gene: 6. CDR3 length equals 15 residues. The DNA of the CDR3 is TGTGCCAGCAGCCGAGTGGGACAGGGGTCCTACGAGCAGTACTTC. Amino acids: CASSRVGQGSYEQYF.

The chain carries TRBV7-8 and TRBJ2-7, with TRBD2 as a possible D gene (5 bases). The CDR3 contains 13 residues. Looked up from germline, CDR1 is SGHVS and CDR2 is FQNEAQ. V was cut by 5 bases and J by 5 bases, with 13 bases left in between. The CDR3 reads CASSPPKRDEQYF. The CDR3 DNA sequence: TGTGCCAGCAGCCCCCCAAAGAGGGACGAGCAGTACTTC.

The genes are TRBV12-3 or TRBV12-4 and TRBJ1-1; D possibly corresponds to TRBD1 (5 bases). CDR3 length: 14 residues. V dropped 5 bases and J dropped 3 bases, with 13 bases sitting between them. CDR3 amino acids: CASSVETGHTEAFF. The CDR3 nucleotides are TGTGCCAGCAGTGTAGAAACGGGGCACACTGAAGCTTTCTTT.

The table lists this clonotype with a few counts. The rearrangement links TRBV20-1 to TRBJ1-1, with a weak D call TRBD1 (6 bases). V lost 3 bases to trimming and J lost 0 bases, with 11 bases between them. Germline CDR1 and CDR2: DFQATT and SNEGSKA (reference sequence). The CDR3 length is 14 residues. The CDR3: CSASGQFLNTEAFF. CDR3 nucleotide sequence: TGCAGTGCTAGCGGACAGTTTCTGAACACTGAAGCTTTCTTT.

The V and J genes are TRBV6-5 and TRBJ1-2; TRBD1 agrees at 10 bases. The CDR3 extends over 15 amino acids. Germline CDR1 MNHEY, CDR2 SVGAGI. After removal of 4 bases from V and 8 bases from J, the junction contained 10 bases not matched to a gene. CDR3 sequence reads: CASSSPRDRGEGYTF. CDR3 nucleotide sequence: TGTGCCAGCAGTTCCCCCCGGGACAGGGGTGAGGGCTACACCTTC.

This clonotype was counted only a few times. The chain recombines TRBV5-1 with TRBJ1-2; D is ambiguous. This CDR3 is 14 amino acids long. Trimming took 0 bases from V and 10 from J, leaving 16 bases between them. Germline lookup yields CDR1 SGHRS and CDR2 YFSETQ. DNA of the CDR3: TGCGCCAGCAGCTTGGGGCGGTTCGGTGGAAACTACACCTTC. Protein product: CASSLGRFGGNYTF.

As regards this clonotype: A single base separates this from a much larger clone, so it may be a read error. The chain recombines TRBV20-1 with TRBJ2-5, with 9 positions matching TRBD2. With 5 bases clipped from V and 5 bases from J, the junction kept 15 bases outside the gene matches. This CDR3 spans 16 amino acids. Germline CDR1 is DFQATT and CDR2 is SNEGSKA (reference sequence). The CDR3 is CSAGDPAGGRRETQYF. The CDR3 DNA reads as TGCAGTGCTGGGGACCCGGCGGGAGGGCGAAGGGAGACCCAGTACTTC.

The CDR3 nucleotides read TGCAGTGCGCCGAGACTAGCGGGAGAGCACGAGCAGTACTTC. Its protein product is CSAPRLAGEHEQYF. This chain connects TRBV20-1 to TRBJ2-7; the match to TRBD2 covers 12 bases. With 6 bases clipped from V and 5 bases from J, the junction kept 8 bases outside the gene matches. Germline CDR1 DFQATT, CDR2 SNEGSKA (reference sequence). The CDR3 spans 14 residues.

This clonotype was counted a few times. The rearrangement joins TRBV20-1 to TRBJ1-3, with D unclear. The CDR3 totals 15 residues. Germline loops: CDR1 DFQATT, CDR2 SNEGSKA (reference sequence). With 6 bases removed from V and 0 bases from J, the gap between germline ends came to 15 bases. Written as DNA, the CDR3 is TGCAGTGCGGGAGGACCCCGGTACTCTGGAAACACCATATATTTT. Its protein is CSAGGPRYSGNTIYF.

This clonotype was observed at least ten times. This chain connects TRBV20-1 to TRBJ2-1, with D unclear. The V gene's germline CDR1 is DFQATT and CDR2 SNEGSKA (reference sequence). Trimming shortened V by 0 bases and J by 2 bases, and 11 bases separated the two germline ends. This CDR3 spans 15 amino acids. The CDR3 spells CSARDRRRPYNEQFF. CDR3 DNA: TGCAGTGCTAGAGATCGACGGCGACCCTACAATGAGCAGTTCTTC.

The CDR3 coding sequence is TGCAGTGCTATAGTAGCGGCTGGGAGGGATGAGCAGTACTTC. Amino acid sequence: CSAIVAAGRDEQYF. The V gene is TRBV20-1, the J gene TRBJ2-7; 7 bases map to TRBD2. V was pared by 4 bases and J by 7 bases, with 13 bases of the junction left unmatched. This CDR3 is 14 amino acids long. Germline V gene lookup returns CDR1 DFQATT and CDR2 SNEGSKA (reference sequence).

The sample holds many counts of this clonotype. This chain joins TRBV12-3 or TRBV12-4 and TRBJ1-2; D might be TRBD1 (5 bases). The V gene lost 5 bases and the J gene lost 8 bases, with 12 bases spanning the gap. This CDR3 comprises 12 residues. CDR3 amino acids: CASSPMGGGYTF. DNA of the CDR3: TGTGCCAGCAGTCCCATGGGGGGAGGCTACACCTTC.

In its sample, this clonotype was seen a few times. This sequence joins TRBV29-1 and TRBJ2-3; D perhaps matches TRBD2 (6 bases). The CDR3 contains 14 residues. CDR1 and CDR2 (germline): SQVTM, ANQGSEA. The V end lost 6 bases, the J end lost 0 bases, and 13 bases lay between the germline ends. CDR3 sequence: CSVKGLQSTDTQYF. The CDR3 DNA reads as TGCAGCGTGAAGGGACTTCAGAGCACAGATACGCAGTATTTT.

In its sample, this clonotype was seen many times. CDR3 DNA sequence: TGTGCCAGCAGCTTGGGCTCTGGGGCCAACGTCCTGACTTTC. Amino acid sequence: CASSLGSGANVLTF. The chain uses TRBV5-5 and TRBJ2-6; no clear D gene. V dropped 0 bases and J dropped 0 bases, with 1 base sitting between them. This CDR3 region has 14 residues. CDR1 and CDR2 (germline): SGHKS, YYEKEE (reference sequence). Supplemented by reference TRBV5-5 and TRBJ2-6, the full variable domain reads DAGVTQSPTHLIKTRGQQVTLRCSPISGHKSVSWYQQVLGQGPQFIFQYYEKEERGRGNFPDRFSARQFPNYSSELNVNALLLGDSALYLCASSLGSGANVLTFGAGSRLTVL.

This clonotype was detected a few times. V gene TRBV5-1 combines with J gene TRBJ2-2, with D tentatively TRBD2 (6 bases). The CDR3 is made up of 15 amino acids. The ends were cut back, 4 bases at V and 5 bases at J, with 15 bases in the middle. Germline V CDR1 and CDR2: SGHRS, YFSETQ. The CDR3 sequence is CASSPVEGVTGELFF. Written as DNA, the CDR3 is TGCGCCAGCAGCCCCGTGGAGGGAGTAACCGGGGAGCTGTTTTTT.

This clonotype was seen many times. The V and J genes are TRBV11-2 and TRBJ2-5, with D uncertain. Germline lookup yields CDR1 SGHAT and CDR2 FQNNGV. V was cut by 1 base and J by 5 bases, with 8 bases left in between. The CDR3 spans 13 residues. The CDR3 DNA reads as TGTGCCAGCAGCTTAGGGCGTAGTGAGACCCAGTACTTC. Protein sequence: CASSLGRSETQYF.